These 4 T cell receptor beta chains came from one sample sequenced in a study of cytomegalovirus exposure and HLA in healthy donors. Primers included in the PCR were 60 Vbeta and 13 Jbeta primers. Only in-frame clones appear in the TCRdb table, and some are missing; sequencing was by immunoSEQ multiplex PCR. The data contain 130,000 to 150,000 clones, approximately 80% of them singletons. Sequenced input: PBMCs. The receptor set was obtained from a man aged 18 to 35 in good health and CMV-seronegative.

The rearrangement uses TRBV7-9 and TRBJ2-7, with a possible D match to TRBD2 (5 bases). V lost 0 bases and J lost 7, with 10 bases in between. Germline-derived CDR1 and CDR2 are SEHNR and FQNEAQ (reference sequence). This CDR3 spans 13 amino acids. The CDR3 region is CASSLAAGGEQYF. The CDR3 coding sequence is TGTGCCAGCAGCTTAGCGGCCGGCGGGGAGCAGTACTTC.

The chain combines TRBV28 with TRBJ2-1, with D possibly TRBD2 on 6 matching bases. Germline assignment: CDR1 MDHEN and CDR2 SYDVKM. The CDR3 loop spans 15 amino acids. The V end was cut by 1 base, the J end by 4 bases, with 11 bases between. CDR3 in DNA: TGTGCCAGCAGTTTATTAACTAGCTCTTACAATGAGCAGTTCTTC. This sequence encodes CASSLLTSSYNEQFF.

The genes are TRBV5-6 and TRBJ2-1; 10 bases agree with TRBD1. The CDR3 spans 15 residues. CDR1 is SGHDT, CDR2 YYEEEE, per germline. V was pared by 4 bases and J by 3 bases, with 4 bases of the junction left unmatched. The CDR3 sequence is CASSAGTGVYNEQFF. CDR3 coding DNA: TGTGCCAGCAGCGCCGGGACAGGGGTCTACAATGAGCAGTTCTTC.

The gene calls are TRBV19 and TRBJ1-6, with 8 bases matching TRBD1. In germline, CDR1 is LNHDA, CDR2 SQIVND (reference sequence). CDR3 size: 18 residues. Germline trimming cut 4 bases from V and 7 bases from J; bases unmatched to any gene: 15. In DNA form, the CDR3 reads TGTGCCAGTAGTAAGGAAGGGGCGACAGGGGAGGCGAATTCACCCCTCCACTTT. This encodes CASSKEGATGEANSPLHF.